This T cell receptor (beta chain) came from a study of vaccination effects on CD4 cells after COVID-19. Findings and limits, study-wide: Common cold coronavirus cross-reactivity was shown by only 1 of 255 vaccine-induced clones in healthy vaccinees. Marked contraction was observed in infection-induced and vaccine-induced clones late after vaccination. The study dataset contains few convalescent patients and includes no early post-infection timepoints.

This clone was observed a few times. Its specificity is not known. Before sequencing, viral peptide pools were used by the ViraFEST assay to expand antigen-specific CD4+ T cells. Subsequent to a culture period of nine to ten days, CD4+ T cells were isolated. Having tested negative for nucleocapsid antibodies, the vaccine recipients showed no prior SARS-CoV-2 infection. Each well held 2 million to 2.5 million PBMC cultured with 8.5 to 10 ug/ml peptides and 8 to 10 IU/ml IL-2. Germline CDR1 LNHDA, CDR2 SQIVND (reference sequence). The CDR3 is 14 residues long. Trimming took 10 bases from V and 3 from J; bases not matched to a gene: 9. Assay: immunoSEQ multiplex PCR; the TCRdb copy retains only in-frame clones and omits some. The profile shows 30,000 to 45,000 clones, about 66% of them singletons.

This TCR was sampled from a human donor who received a COVID-19 vaccine. V and J are TRBV19 and TRBJ2-7, with 10 bases aligning to TRBD2. The material sequenced was CD4+ T cells from PBMCs cultured with HCoV-OC43 spike peptides, taken before COVID-19 vaccination. As to subset: HCoV-OC43 spike overlapping peptide pool stimulation. As DNA, the CDR3 is TGTGCCACTCGCAGCGGGGGGGAATACTACGAGCAGTACTTC. It translates to CATRSGGEYYEQYF.